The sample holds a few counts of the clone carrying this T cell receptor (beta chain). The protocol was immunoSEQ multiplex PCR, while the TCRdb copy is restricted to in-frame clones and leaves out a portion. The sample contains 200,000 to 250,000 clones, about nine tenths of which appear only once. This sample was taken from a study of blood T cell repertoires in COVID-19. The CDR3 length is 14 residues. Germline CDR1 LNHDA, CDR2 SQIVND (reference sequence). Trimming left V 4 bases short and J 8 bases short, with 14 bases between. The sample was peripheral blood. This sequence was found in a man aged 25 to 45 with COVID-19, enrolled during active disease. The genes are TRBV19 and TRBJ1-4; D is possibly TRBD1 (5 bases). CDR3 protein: CASSTPGGGEKLFF. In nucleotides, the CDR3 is TGTGCCAGTAGTACCCCCGGGGGAGGGGAAAAACTGTTTTTT. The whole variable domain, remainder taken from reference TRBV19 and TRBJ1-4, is DGGITQSPKYLFRKEGQNVTLSCEQNLNHDAMYWYRQDPGQGLRLIYYSQIVNDFQKGDIAEGYSVSREKKESFPLTVTSAQKNPTAFYLCASSTPGGGEKLFFGSGTQLSVL.